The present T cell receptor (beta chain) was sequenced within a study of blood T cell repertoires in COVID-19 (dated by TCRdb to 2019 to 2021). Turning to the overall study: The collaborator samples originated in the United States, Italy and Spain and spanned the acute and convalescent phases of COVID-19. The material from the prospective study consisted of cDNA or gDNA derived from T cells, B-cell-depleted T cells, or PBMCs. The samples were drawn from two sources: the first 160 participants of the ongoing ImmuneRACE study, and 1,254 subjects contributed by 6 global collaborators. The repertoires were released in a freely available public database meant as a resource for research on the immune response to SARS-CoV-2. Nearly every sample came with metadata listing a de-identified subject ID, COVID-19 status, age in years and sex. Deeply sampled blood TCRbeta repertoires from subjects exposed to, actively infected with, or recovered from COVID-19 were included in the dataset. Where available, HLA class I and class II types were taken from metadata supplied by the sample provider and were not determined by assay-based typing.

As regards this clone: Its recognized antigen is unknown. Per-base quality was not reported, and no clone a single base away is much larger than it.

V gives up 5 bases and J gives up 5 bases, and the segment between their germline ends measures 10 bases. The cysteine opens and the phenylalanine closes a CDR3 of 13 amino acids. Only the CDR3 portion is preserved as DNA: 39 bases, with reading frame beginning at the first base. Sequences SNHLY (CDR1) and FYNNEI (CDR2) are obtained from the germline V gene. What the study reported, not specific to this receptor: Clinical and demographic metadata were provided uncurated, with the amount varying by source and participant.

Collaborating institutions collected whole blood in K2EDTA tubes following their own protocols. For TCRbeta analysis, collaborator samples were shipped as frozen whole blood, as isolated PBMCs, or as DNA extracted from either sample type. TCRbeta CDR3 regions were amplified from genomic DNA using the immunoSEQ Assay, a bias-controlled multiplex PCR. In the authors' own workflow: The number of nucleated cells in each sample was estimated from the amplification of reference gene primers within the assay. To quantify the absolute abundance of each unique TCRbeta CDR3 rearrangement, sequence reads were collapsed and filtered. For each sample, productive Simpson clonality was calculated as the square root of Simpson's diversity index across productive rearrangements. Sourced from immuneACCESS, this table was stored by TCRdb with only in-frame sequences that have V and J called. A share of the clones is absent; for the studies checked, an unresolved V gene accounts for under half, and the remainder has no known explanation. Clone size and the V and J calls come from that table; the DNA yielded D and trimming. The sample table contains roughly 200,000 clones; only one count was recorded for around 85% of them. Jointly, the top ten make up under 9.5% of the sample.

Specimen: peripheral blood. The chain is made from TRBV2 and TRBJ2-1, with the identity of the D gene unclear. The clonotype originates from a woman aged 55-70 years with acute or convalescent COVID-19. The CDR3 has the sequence CASSWWANNEQFF. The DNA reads TGTGCCAGCAGTTGGTGGGCCAACAATGAGCAGTTCTTC.